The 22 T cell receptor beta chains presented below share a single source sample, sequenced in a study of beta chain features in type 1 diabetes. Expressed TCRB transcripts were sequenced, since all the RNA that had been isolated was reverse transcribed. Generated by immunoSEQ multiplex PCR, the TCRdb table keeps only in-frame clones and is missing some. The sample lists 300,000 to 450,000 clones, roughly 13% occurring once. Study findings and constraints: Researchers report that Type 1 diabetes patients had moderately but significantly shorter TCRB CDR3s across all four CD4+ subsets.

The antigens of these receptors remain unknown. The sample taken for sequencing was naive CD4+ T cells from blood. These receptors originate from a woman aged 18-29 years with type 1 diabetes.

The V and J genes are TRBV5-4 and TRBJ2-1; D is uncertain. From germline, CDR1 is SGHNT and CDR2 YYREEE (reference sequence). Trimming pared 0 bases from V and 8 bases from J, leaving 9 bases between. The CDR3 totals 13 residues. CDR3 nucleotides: TGTGCCAGCAGCTTGGTCAGTCTCGATGAGCAGTTCTTC. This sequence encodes CASSLVSLDEQFF.

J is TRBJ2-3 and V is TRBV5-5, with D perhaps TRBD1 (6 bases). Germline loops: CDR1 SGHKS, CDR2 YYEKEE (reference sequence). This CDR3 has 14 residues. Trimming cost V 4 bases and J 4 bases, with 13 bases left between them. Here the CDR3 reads CASSRTPGADTQYF. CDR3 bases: TGTGCCAGCAGCCGAACCCCAGGGGCAGATACGCAGTATTTT.

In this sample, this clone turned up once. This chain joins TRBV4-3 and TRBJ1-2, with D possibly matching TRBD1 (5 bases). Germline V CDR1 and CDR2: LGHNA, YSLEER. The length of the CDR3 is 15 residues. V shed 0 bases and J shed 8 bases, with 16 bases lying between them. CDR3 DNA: TGCGCCAGCAGCCAAGATTGGTTCCCGCAGGGCGGCTACACCTTC. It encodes CASSQDWFPQGGYTF.

The CDR3 protein is CASWNRGFSEQYF. DNA of the CDR3: TGTGCCAGTTGGAACAGGGGGTTTAGCGAGCAGTACTTC. This chain links TRBV7-2 with TRBJ2-7; 8 nucleotides agree with TRBD1. V lost 9 bases to trimming and J lost 6 bases; unmatched junction nucleotides: 10. Germline V lookup: CDR1 SGHTA, CDR2 FQGNSA. The CDR3 covers 13 residues. Full variable domain (missing parts from reference TRBV7-2 and TRBJ2-7): GAGVSQSPSNKVTEKGKDVELRCDPISGHTALYWYRQSLGQGLEFLIYFQGNSAPDKSGLPSDRFSAERTGGSVSTLTIQRTQQEDSAVYLCASWNRGFSEQYFGPGTRLTVT.

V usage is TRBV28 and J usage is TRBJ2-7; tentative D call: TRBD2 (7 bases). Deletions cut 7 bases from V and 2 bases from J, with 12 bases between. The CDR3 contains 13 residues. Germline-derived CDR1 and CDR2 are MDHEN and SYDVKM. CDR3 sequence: CASIRGGAYEQYF. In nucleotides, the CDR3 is TGTGCCAGCATTAGGGGGGGGGCCTACGAGCAGTACTTC.

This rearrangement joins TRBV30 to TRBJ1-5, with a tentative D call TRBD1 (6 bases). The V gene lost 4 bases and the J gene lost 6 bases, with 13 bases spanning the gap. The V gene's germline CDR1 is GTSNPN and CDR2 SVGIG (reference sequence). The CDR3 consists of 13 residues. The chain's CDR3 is CAWNRDTSQPQHF. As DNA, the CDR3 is TGTGCCTGGAACCGGGACACCAGTCAGCCCCAGCATTTT.

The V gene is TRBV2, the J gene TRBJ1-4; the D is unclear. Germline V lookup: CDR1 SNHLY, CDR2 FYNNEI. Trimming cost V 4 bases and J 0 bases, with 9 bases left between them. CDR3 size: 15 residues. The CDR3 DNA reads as TGTGCCAGCAGTGTGCGGTCTGCAACTAATGAAAAACTGTTTTTT. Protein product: CASSVRSATNEKLFF.

CDR3: CSVARQGPTKTEAFF. The CDR3 region has the DNA TGCAGCGTAGCCAGACAGGGGCCAACTAAAACTGAAGCTTTCTTT. The rearrangement joins TRBV29-1 to TRBJ1-1; TRBD1 aligns across 8 bases. The CDR3 totals 15 residues. The V segment lost 6 bases and the J segment 5 bases; nucleotides outside the gene matches: 14. CDR1 SQVTM and CDR2 ANQGSEA come from the germline V gene.

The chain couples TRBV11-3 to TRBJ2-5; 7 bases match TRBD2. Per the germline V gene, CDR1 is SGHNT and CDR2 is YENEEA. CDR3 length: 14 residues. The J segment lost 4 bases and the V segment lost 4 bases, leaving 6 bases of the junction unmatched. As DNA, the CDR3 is TGTGCCAGCAGCTCAGGGAGGGGAGGAGAGACCCAGTACTTC. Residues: CASSSGRGGETQYF.

The CDR3 is CAISESGVSSGYTF. The CDR3 DNA sequence: TGTGCCATCAGTGAGTCCGGGGTCTCGAGTGGCTACACCTTC. The genes are TRBV10-3 and TRBJ1-2; D gene ambiguous. The CDR3 totals 14 residues. V lost 0 bases, J lost 7 bases, and 12 bases lay in between. Germline V CDR1 and CDR2: ENHRY, SYGVKD.

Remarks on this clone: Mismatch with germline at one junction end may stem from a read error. CDR3 DNA sequence: TGCGCCAGCAGCCGCATTAGCGGGACTTCCTCCGAGCAGTACTTC. Protein sequence: CASSRISGTSSEQYF. The rearrangement links TRBV4-3 to TRBJ2-7; 8 bases agree with TRBD2. In germline, CDR1 is LGHNA, CDR2 YSLEER. The CDR3 runs to 15 residues.

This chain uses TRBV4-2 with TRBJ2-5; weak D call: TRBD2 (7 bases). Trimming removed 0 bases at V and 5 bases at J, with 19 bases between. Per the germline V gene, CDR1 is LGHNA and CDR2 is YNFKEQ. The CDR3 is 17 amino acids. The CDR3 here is CASSQDGASGGGETQYF. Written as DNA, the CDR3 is TGTGCCAGCAGCCAAGATGGGGCTAGCGGAGGGGGGGAGACCCAGTACTTC.

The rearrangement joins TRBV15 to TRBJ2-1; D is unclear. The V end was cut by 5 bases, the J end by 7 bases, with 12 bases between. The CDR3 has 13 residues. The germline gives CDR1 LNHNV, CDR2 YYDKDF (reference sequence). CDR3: CATSRLTRNEQFF. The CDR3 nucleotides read TGTGCCACCAGCCGCCTAACGCGGAATGAGCAGTTCTTC.

Here the CDR3 DNA reads TGTGCCAGCAGCCCAAGAGACAGGGGGCGAAAAGATACGCAGTATTTT. It codes for CASSPRDRGRKDTQYF. This rearrangement joins TRBV9 to TRBJ2-3; 10 nucleotides align to TRBD1. The CDR3 totals 16 residues. Trimming removed 4 bases from V and 5 bases from J; junction bases left unmatched: 10. CDR1 and CDR2 (germline): SGDLS, YYNGEE.

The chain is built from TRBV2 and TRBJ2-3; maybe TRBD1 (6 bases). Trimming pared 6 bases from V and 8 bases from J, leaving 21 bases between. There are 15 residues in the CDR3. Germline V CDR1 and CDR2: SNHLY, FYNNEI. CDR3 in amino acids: CASRLNRATQGTQYF. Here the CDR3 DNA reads TGTGCCAGCAGGCTGAACAGGGCCACACAGGGTACGCAGTATTTT. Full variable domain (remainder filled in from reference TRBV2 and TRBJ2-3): EPEVTQTPSHQVTQMGQEVILRCVPISNHLYFYWYRQILGQKVEFLVSFYNNEISEKSEIFDDQFSVERPDGSNFTLKIRSTKLEDSAMYFCASRLNRATQGTQYFGPGTRLTVL.

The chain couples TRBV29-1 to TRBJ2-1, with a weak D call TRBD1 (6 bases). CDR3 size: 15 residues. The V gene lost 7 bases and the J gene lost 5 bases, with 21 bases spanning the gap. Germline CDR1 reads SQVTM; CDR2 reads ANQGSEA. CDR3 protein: CSATPRGTLNNEQFF. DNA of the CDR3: TGCAGCGCCACCCCGAGGGGGACCCTAAACAATGAGCAGTTCTTC.

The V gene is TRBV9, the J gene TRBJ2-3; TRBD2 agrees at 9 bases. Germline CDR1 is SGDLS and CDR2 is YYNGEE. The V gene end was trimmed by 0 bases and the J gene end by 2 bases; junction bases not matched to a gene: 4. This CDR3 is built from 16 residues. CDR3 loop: CASSVEGTSNTDTQYF. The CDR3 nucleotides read TGTGCCAGCAGCGTAGAGGGGACTAGCAACACAGATACGCAGTATTTT.

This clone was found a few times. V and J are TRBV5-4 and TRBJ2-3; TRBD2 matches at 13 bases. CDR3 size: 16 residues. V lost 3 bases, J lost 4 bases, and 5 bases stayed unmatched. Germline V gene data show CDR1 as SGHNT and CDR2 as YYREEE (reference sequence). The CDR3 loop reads CASSSRTSGSADTQYF. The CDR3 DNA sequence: TGTGCCAGCAGCTCTAGGACTAGCGGGAGCGCAGATACGCAGTATTTT.

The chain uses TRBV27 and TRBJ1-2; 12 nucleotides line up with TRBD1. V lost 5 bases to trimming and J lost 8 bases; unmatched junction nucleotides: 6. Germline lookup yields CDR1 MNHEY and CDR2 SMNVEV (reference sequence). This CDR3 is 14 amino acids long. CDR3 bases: TGTGCCAGCAGTCTCACCGGGACAGGGGGCGGCTACACCTTC. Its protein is CASSLTGTGGGYTF.

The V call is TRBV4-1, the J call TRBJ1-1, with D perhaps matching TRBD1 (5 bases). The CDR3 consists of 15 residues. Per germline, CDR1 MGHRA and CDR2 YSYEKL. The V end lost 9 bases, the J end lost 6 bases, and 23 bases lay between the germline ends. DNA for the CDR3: TGCGCCAGTTGTAATCAAGCTCGAAGGGGTCCTGAAGCTTTCTTT. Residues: CASCNQARRGPEAFF.

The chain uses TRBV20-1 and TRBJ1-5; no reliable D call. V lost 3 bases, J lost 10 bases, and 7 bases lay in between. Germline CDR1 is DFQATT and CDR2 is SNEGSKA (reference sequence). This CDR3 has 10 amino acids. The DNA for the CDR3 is TGCAGTGCTAGTAATCCTCCCCAGCATTTT. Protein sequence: CSASNPPQHF.

This CDR3 reads CASSLGVGGSIPYEQYF. The DNA of the CDR3 is TGTGCCAGCAGCTTAGGGGTAGGGGGCTCCATTCCTTACGAGCAGTACTTC. V and J are TRBV7-9 and TRBJ2-7; 7 nucleotides match TRBD1. The CDR3 is 17 amino acids. The germline V gene has CDR1 SEHNR and CDR2 FQNEAQ (reference sequence). V gave up 1 base and J gave up 4 bases; unmatched junction bases: 13.